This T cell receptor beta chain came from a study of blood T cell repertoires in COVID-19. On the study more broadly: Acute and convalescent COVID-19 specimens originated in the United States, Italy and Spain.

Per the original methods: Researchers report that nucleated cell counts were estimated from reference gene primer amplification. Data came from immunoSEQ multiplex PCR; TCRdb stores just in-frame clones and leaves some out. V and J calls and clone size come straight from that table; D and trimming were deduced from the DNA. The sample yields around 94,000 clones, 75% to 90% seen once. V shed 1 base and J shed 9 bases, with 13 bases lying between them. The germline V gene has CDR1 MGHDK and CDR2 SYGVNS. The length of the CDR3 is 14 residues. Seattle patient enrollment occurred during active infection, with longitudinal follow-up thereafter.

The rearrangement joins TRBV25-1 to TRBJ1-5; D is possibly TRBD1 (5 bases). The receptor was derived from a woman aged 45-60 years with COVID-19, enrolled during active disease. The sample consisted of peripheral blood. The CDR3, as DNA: TGTGCCAGCAGTGAATTGAAGGGAGGGGCGCCCCAGCATTTT. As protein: CASSELKGGAPQHF.